The T cell receptor (beta chain) under discussion was sequenced for a study of blood T cell repertoires in COVID-19. Turning to the study itself: The samples span acute and convalescent COVID-19 from the United States, Italy and Spain. T cells, B-cell-depleted T cells, or PBMCs provided the cDNA or gDNA that served as material.

The CDR3 sequence is 13 residues long. CDR1 is SGHTS, CDR2 YDEGEE, per germline. V lost 2 bases and J 0 bases, leaving 4 bases between the germline ends. In the study's own analysis: Nucleated cell number was recorded as an estimate derived from reference gene primer amplification. Sequencing was performed with immunoSEQ multiplex PCR; in TCRdb, only in-frame clones are kept and a portion is missing. That table furnishes V, J and clone size, whereas the DNA furnished D and trimming. The table lists fewer than 250,000 clones, roughly nine tenths of them singletons, with around 1.2% in the top ten. Sequenced sample: peripheral blood. This TCR was recovered from a man aged 30 to 45 with acute or convalescent COVID-19. The V call is TRBV5-8, the J call TRBJ2-3; D call uncertain. The CDR3 sequence: CASSFSSTDTQYF. CDR3 bases: TGTGCCAGCAGCTTTAGCAGCACAGATACGCAGTATTTT.